This TCR beta chain was identified during a study of blood T cell repertoires in COVID-19. With 3 bases clipped from V and 0 bases from J, the junction kept 5 bases outside the gene matches. This CDR3 spans 17 amino acids. The germline gives CDR1 ENHRY, CDR2 SYGVKD. Study processing details: By means of reference gene primer amplification, nucleated cell counts were estimated. Sequencing was performed with immunoSEQ multiplex PCR; in TCRdb, only in-frame clones are kept and a portion is missing. V and J calls and clone size follow that table, whereas D and trimming were derived from the DNA. The table has approximately 150,000 clones, roughly 89% seen once; the top ten hold approximately 0.98%.

The source material was peripheral blood. This TCR derives from a woman aged 45-65 years with acute or convalescent COVID-19. The chain employs TRBV10-3 and TRBJ2-2; 9 bases match TRBD2. This CDR3 reads CAISDGLAGSNTGELFF. CDR3 in DNA: TGTGCCATCAGTGATGGGCTAGCGGGGTCGAACACCGGGGAGCTGTTTTTT.